The rows below give T cell receptor beta chains drawn from one sample of a study of STAT5B mutations in CD4+ large granular lymphocyte leukemia. Sequencing used immunoSEQ multiplex PCR; TCRdb keeps in-frame clones, though not all of them. The top ten hold 2% of the sample, which has about 31,000 clones, roughly 72% seen once. Specimen: CD4+ T cells from blood buffy coats. Receptor source: a human donor in good health. Each CDR3 is given with its conserved first and last residue. D genes are given only for firm matches. Not every row has a clone size; where given, it reads once, few, many or a size class.

D,size,V,J,DNA,CDR3
NA,NA,TRBV11-2,TRBJ2-2,TGTGCCAGCAGCTTAGATAGCGATCCCGGGGAGCTGTTTTTT,CASSLDSDPGELFF
TRBD1,once,TRBV4-3,TRBJ1-4,TGCGCCAGCAGCCGGGGACAGGTGAATGAAAAACTGTTTTTT,CASSRGQVNEKLFF
TRBD1,NA,TRBV5-4,TRBJ2-2,TGTGCCAGCAGCCCCGGGACAGGGGATACCGGGGAGCTGTTTTTT,CASSPGTGDTGELFF
TRBD1,NA,TRBV19,TRBJ1-4,TGTGCCAGTAGTGGGGCCGGGACAGCTAATGAAAAACTGTTTTTT,CASSGAGTANEKLFF
NA,few,TRBV18,TRBJ2-3,TGTGCCAGCGCCAGGGAGAGTGGCACAGATACGCAGTATTTT,CASARESGTDTQYF
TRBD1,few,TRBV14,TRBJ1-1,TGTGCCAGCAGCCAAATAAAACTGCAGGGGGCATCCTTT,CASSQIKLQGASF
TRBD2,once,TRBV27,TRBJ2-1,TGTGCCAATTCTGGGAGCGGGGGTTACAATGAGCAGTTCTTC,CANSGSGGYNEQFF
TRBD1,once,TRBV6-1,TRBJ2-2,TGTGCCAGCAGTGGGACAGGGGTAACCGGGGAGCTGTTTTTT,CASSGTGVTGELFF
NA,NA,TRBV28,TRBJ2-3,TGTGCCAGCAACCAGGATCCGGCCACAGATACGCAGTATTTT,CASNQDPATDTQYF
NA,NA,TRBV29-1,TRBJ1-2,TGCAGCGTTGAAGTGGTGCGGAAAGGCTACACCTTC,CSVEVVRKGYTF
NA,once,TRBV5-8,TRBJ1-5,TGTGCCAGCAGCTTGGCCGGCCAGGGCTCCCATCAGCCCCAGCATTTT,CASSLAGQGSHQPQHF
NA,NA,TRBV18,TRBJ2-7,TGTGCCAGCTCACCGCAGGTTGGGACCTACGAGCAGTACTTC,CASSPQVGTYEQYF
NA,once,TRBV21-1,TRBJ2-3,TGTGCCAGCAGCCTACTCGGGGATTTAACACTCACAGATACGCAGTATTTT,CASSLLGDLTLTDTQYF
TRBD2,NA,TRBV9,TRBJ2-2,TGTGCCAGCAGCCTTCCGGGGGGAGGCACCGGGGAGCTGTTTTTT,CASSLPGGGTGELFF
NA,NA,TRBV28,TRBJ2-7,TGTGCCAGCAGTTTAGGTCATGGGGCACCCACAACCTACGAGCAGTACTTC,CASSLGHGAPTTYEQYF
TRBD1,NA,TRBV7-2,TRBJ1-5,TGTGCCAGCAGCTTATTTCCTGGGACAGATAGCAATCAGCCCCAGCATTTT,CASSLFPGTDSNQPQHF
TRBD1,once,TRBV4-2,TRBJ2-7,TGTGCCAGCAGCCAAGGATCACAGGGGGCCTACGAGCAGTACTTC,CASSQGSQGAYEQYF
TRBD1,few,TRBV19,TRBJ1-1,TGTGCCAGTAGTCGGACAGGGGGCCAGAACACTGAAGCTTTCTTT,CASSRTGGQNTEAFF
TRBD1,NA,TRBV29-1,TRBJ1-2,TGCAGCGCCACCCGAAGGGGGCGCTATGGCTACACCTTC,CSATRRGRYGYTF
NA,NA,TRBV7-2,TRBJ2-2,TGTGCCAGTGGAACCGGGGAGCTGTTTTTT,CASGTGELFF
TRBD2,NA,TRBV5-1,TRBJ2-1,TGCGCCAGCTCGGGACTAGCGGGGGAAAATGAGCAGTTCTTC,CASSGLAGENEQFF
TRBD1,NA,TRBV6-6,TRBJ1-1,TGTGCCAGCTGGACAGGGATCACTGAAGCTTTCTTT,CASWTGITEAFF
NA,NA,TRBV4-1,TRBJ1-4,TGCGCCAGCAGCCTCCTCAGGAGTGAAAAACTGTTTTTT,CASSLLRSEKLFF
TRBD2,NA,TRBV5-1,TRBJ2-5,TGCGCCAGCAGCTTGGGGACTAGCTCAGTAGAGACCCAGTACTTC,CASSLGTSSVETQYF
NA,NA,TRBV5-1,TRBJ1-1,TGCGCCAGCAGCGTGAGACAGATGAACACTGAAGCTTTCTTT,CASSVRQMNTEAFF
TRBD1,NA,TRBV30,TRBJ1-2,TGTGCCTGGAGTGTTCACAGGGGGGCGGGCTACACCTTC,CAWSVHRGAGYTF
NA,few,TRBV4-3,TRBJ1-4,TGCGCCAGCAGCCTCGGGGGCGAGAGTGAAAAACTGTTTTTT,CASSLGGESEKLFF
NA,NA,TRBV14,TRBJ2-2,TGTGCCAGCAGCCAAGCTTACCCTTCTGTCAGTGCCGGGGAGCTGTTTTTT,CASSQAYPSVSAGELFF
TRBD2,few,TRBV18,TRBJ2-7,TGTGCCAGCTCGCTTAGCGGGGGGCCCTACGAGCAGTACTTC,CASSLSGGPYEQYF
NA,few,TRBV7-2,TRBJ1-2,TGTGCCAGCAGCTTAGTCCCCTCCAGGACCCTGATCTATGGCTACACCTTC,CASSLVPSRTLIYGYTF
NA,NA,TRBV2,TRBJ2-2,TGTGCCAGCAGCCCTACCGGACAACACACCGGGGAGCTGTTTTTT,CASSPTGQHTGELFF
TRBD1,once,TRBV29-1,TRBJ1-5,TGCAGCTTCTCTTGGGACAGGGATCAGCCCCAGCATTTT,CSFSWDRDQPQHF
TRBD2,NA,TRBV9,TRBJ2-3,TGTGCCAGCAGCGCCCTATTTTCGGGGGGAGGGGCAGATACGCAGTATTTT,CASSALFSGGGADTQYF
TRBD1,NA,TRBV6-5,TRBJ1-2,TGTGCCAGCAGCTCCAACAGGGGCTTTCGCTACACCTTC,CASSSNRGFRYTF
TRBD1,NA,TRBV10-3,TRBJ1-6,TGTGCCATCTCCCCCGGGACAGATAATTCACCCCTCCACTTT,CAISPGTDNSPLHF
TRBD1,NA,TRBV7-8,TRBJ1-4,TGTGCCAGCAGCCCGCGACCCCGTGGACAGGGTAGGAGGGCGAATGAAAAACTGTTTTTT,CASSPRPRGQGRRANEKLFF
NA,few,TRBV4-1,TRBJ1-2,TGCGCCAGCAGCCAAGGGCGCAGGGGATCGGTTGGTGGCTACACCTTC,CASSQGRRGSVGGYTF
NA,NA,TRBV4-1,TRBJ2-4,TGCGCCAGCAGCCAAGTAAGGGGGCTGGGAGGCAAAAACATTCAGTACTTC,CASSQVRGLGGKNIQYF